The 21 T cell receptor beta chains in this list originate from one sample, sequenced in a study of blood T cells in healthy people across ages. A sample-barcoded 5' primer and a J-beta primer mix were used in a second PCR of about 7 to 12 cycles. One entry per CDR3 protein, called by TCRdb with MiXCR from the 5' RACE reads. The data show about 1,000,000 distinct CDR3 sequences, 45% seen once. Sequenced sample: blood. All receptors derive from a woman aged 55-70 years in good health.

The chain has TRBV29-1 and TRBJ2-1; TRBD1 agrees at 10 bases. Matching the DNA end better, TRBJ2-7 makes the J call doubtful. Germline V gene sequence: CDR1 SQVTM, CDR2 ANQGSEA. The CDR3 runs to 12 residues. This chain's CDR3 is CSVGQGANEQYF. The CDR3 coding sequence is TGCAGCGTTGGACAGGGGGCTAATGAGCAGTACTTC.

The chain joins TRBV4-2 to TRBJ2-1; 13 nucleotides match TRBD2. CDR3 length: 16 residues. Germline V lookup: CDR1 LGHNA, CDR2 YNFKEQ. Unmatched junction bases numbered 3, after V lost 1 base and J lost 6 bases. CDR3 nucleotides: TGTGCCAGCAGCCAAGGGACTAGCGGGAGTAGCAATGAGCAGTTCTTC. The encoded protein is CASSQGTSGSSNEQFF.

At least ten counts were recorded for this clonotype. This sequence may be a read error, since a much larger clone differs from it by one base. The J gene is TRBJ2-3, the V gene TRBV7-9, with D perhaps matching TRBD1 or TRBD2 (5 bases each). The CDR3 has 13 residues. Germline CDR1 is SEHNR and CDR2 is FQNEAQ (reference sequence). Trimming removed 5 bases from V and 8 bases from J, with 14 bases in between. CDR3 nucleotides: TGTGCCAGCAGCGGCTGGCAGAGGGGTACGCAGTATTTT. Its protein is CASSGWQRGTQYF.

This sequence joins TRBV20-1 and TRBJ2-1, with 10 bases that match TRBD1. CDR1 and CDR2 (germline): DFQATT, SNEGSKA (reference sequence). The ends lost 5 bases at V and 3 bases at J; junction bases unmatched: 10. The CDR3 contains 16 residues. In DNA, the CDR3 is TGCAGTGCTCCCTTCAGGGGGGACAGGGGCTACAATGAGCAGTTCTTC. Protein sequence: CSAPFRGDRGYNEQFF.

In its sample, this clonotype was seen a few times. The chain couples TRBV15 to TRBJ2-7; D tentatively reads TRBD1 or TRBD2 (5 bases each). CDR3 size: 15 residues. V was cut by 0 bases and J by 7 bases, with 16 bases left in between. Germline V CDR1 and CDR2: LNHNV, YYDKDF (reference sequence). The CDR3, as DNA: TGTGCCACCAGCAGAGATGTGGGGGAGCTCAATGAGCAGTACTTC. It encodes CATSRDVGELNEQYF.

In nucleotides, the CDR3 is TGTGCCATCAGCGGTGGGGGCCCAACTAATGAAAAACTGTTTTTT. This sequence encodes CAISGGGPTNEKLFF. J is TRBJ1-4 and V is TRBV10-3; D is perhaps TRBD1 (6 bases). The germline CDR1 and CDR2 sequences are ENHRY and SYGVKD. Trimming removed 6 bases from V and 0 bases from J, with 11 bases in between. The CDR3 runs to 15 residues.

This clonotype was found a few times. The chain recombines TRBV28 with TRBJ2-7; D may be TRBD2 (5 bases). V shed 1 base and J shed 1 base, with 8 bases lying between them. The germline V gene has CDR1 MDHEN and CDR2 SYDVKM. This CDR3 has 14 residues. The CDR3 DNA reads as TGTGCCAGCAGTTTATATACGGGGTCCTACGAGCAGTACTTC. This codes for CASSLYTGSYEQYF.

This clonotype is a singleton in its sample. The chain uses TRBV4-3 and TRBJ2-1; D gene uncertain. The V gene's germline CDR1 is LGHNA and CDR2 YSLEER. The CDR3 runs 14 residues. V was pared by 0 bases and J by 10 bases, with 13 bases between. In DNA form, the CDR3 reads TGCGCCAGCAGCCAAGACCAAACTCAAGGGGAGCAGTTCTTC. Protein sequence: CASSQDQTQGEQFF.

This clonotype was counted between two and nine times. CDR3 amino acids: CASSSSLTGYEQYF. The DNA for the CDR3 is TGTGCCAGCAGCTCCTCCCTAACAGGCTACGAGCAGTACTTC. This chain links TRBV28 with TRBJ2-7; tentative D call: TRBD1 (5 bases). This CDR3 is 14 amino acids long. Trimming stripped 6 bases from V and 3 bases from J, with 15 bases between. Per the germline V gene, CDR1 is MDHEN and CDR2 is SYDVKM.

The J gene is TRBJ1-5, the V gene TRBV29-1; TRBD1 might be the D (5 bases). CDR1 SQVTM and CDR2 ANQGSEA come from the germline V gene. V shed 4 bases and J shed 2 bases, with 9 bases lying between them. CDR3 length equals 13 residues. The DNA for the CDR3 is TGCAGCGTTGCGGGGCAGGGCAATCAGCCCCAGCATTTT. Protein: CSVAGQGNQPQHF. Together with reference TRBV29-1 and TRBJ1-5, the CDR3 gives the full variable domain: SAVISQKPSRDICQRGTSLTIQCQVDSQVTMMFWYRQQPGQSLTLIATANQGSEATYESGFVIDKFPISRPNLTFSTLTVSNMSPEDSSIYLCSVAGQGNQPQHFGDGTRLSIL.

A few counts support this clonotype. The chain employs TRBV12-3 or TRBV12-4 and TRBJ2-1, with unresolved D. Trimming took 6 bases from V and 2 from J, leaving 14 bases between them. The CDR3 contains 15 residues. In DNA form, the CDR3 reads TGTGCCAGCAGAAATAGGGCCCGGACCTACAATGAGCAGTTCTTC. This gives the protein CASRNRARTYNEQFF.

V is TRBV12-3 or TRBV12-4 and J is TRBJ1-5; 7 bases are shared with TRBD1. The CDR3 contains 14 residues. V shed 9 bases and J 3 bases; nucleotides not matched to a gene: 8. CDR3 sequence: CASSPGTDNQPQHF. The CDR3 bases are TGTGCCAGTTCTCCCGGGACAGACAATCAGCCCCAGCATTTT.

This clonotype was found a few times. The V call is TRBV7-9, the J call TRBJ2-1; TRBD2 matches at 7 bases. CDR3 length: 14 amino acids. V lost 6 bases to trimming and J lost 7 bases; unmatched junction nucleotides: 9. Germline V CDR1 and CDR2: SEHNR, FQNEAQ (reference sequence). For the CDR3, the DNA is TGTGCCAGCAGTTGGACTAGTTCTAAAAATGAGCAGTTCTTC. Its protein is CASSWTSSKNEQFF. Complete variable domain (other parts from reference TRBV7-9 and TRBJ2-1): DTGVSQNPRHKITKRGQNVTFRCDPISEHNRLYWYRQTLGQGPEFLTYFQNEAQLEKSRLLSDRFSAERPKGSFSTLEIQRTEQGDSAMYLCASSWTSSKNEQFFGPGTRLTVL.

This sequence joins TRBV2 and TRBJ1-5, with 8 bases aligning to TRBD1. Germline lookup yields CDR1 SNHLY and CDR2 FYNNEI. Unmatched junction bases numbered 10, after V lost 5 bases and J lost 4 bases. This CDR3 region has 16 residues. In DNA, the CDR3 is TGTGCCAGCAGTAAAAGAGGGGGACAGGTTAATCAGCCCCAGCATTTT. Translating gives CASSKRGGQVNQPQHF.

V and J are TRBV7-6 and TRBJ2-1; 7 nucleotides align to TRBD1. The CDR3 runs 16 residues. V was pared by 5 bases and J by 5 bases, with 12 bases of the junction left unmatched. Germline V gene lookup returns CDR1 SGHVS and CDR2 FNYEAQ. The DNA for the CDR3 is TGTGCCAGCAGCCCAGGGGTAGGGGGCGCGGACAATGAGCAGTTCTTC. The encoded protein is CASSPGVGGADNEQFF.

The table lists this clonotype with many counts. The V call is TRBV27, the J call TRBJ2-1; 8 nucleotides match TRBD1. Trimming at V came to 4 bases and at J to 6 bases, leaving 5 bases not matched to a gene. Looked up from germline, CDR1 is MNHEY and CDR2 is SMNVEV (reference sequence). This CDR3 spans 14 amino acids. Here the CDR3 reads CASSYQGARNEQFF. The CDR3 DNA sequence: TGTGCCAGCAGTTATCAGGGGGCCCGCAATGAGCAGTTCTTC.

This chain joins TRBV7-9 and TRBJ2-3; 10 positions agree with TRBD2. The CDR3 is 17 residues long. Germline V CDR1 and CDR2: SEHNR, FQNEAQ (reference sequence). The J segment lost 6 bases and the V segment lost 5 bases, leaving 14 bases of the junction unmatched. DNA for the CDR3: TGTGCCAGCAGCCATACAGGACTAGCGGCCCCAGGGGATACGCAGTATTTT. Translated, it gives CASSHTGLAAPGDTQYF.

The CDR3 region has the DNA TGTGCCAGCAGTTTACGGGGGTTTGTTTACGAGCAGTACTTC. This encodes CASSLRGFVYEQYF. The chain couples TRBV27 to TRBJ2-7; tentatively, D is TRBD2 (6 bases). Trimming took off 2 bases at V and 4 bases at J, with 12 bases between the two ends. Germline V gene data show CDR1 as MNHEY and CDR2 as SMNVEV (reference sequence). CDR3 length: 14 amino acids.

The chain has TRBV6-2 or TRBV6-3 and TRBJ2-1; 9 positions match TRBD2. Germline V gives CDR1 MNHEY, CDR2 SVGEGT. The CDR3 contains 14 residues. The junction had 3 bases not matched to a gene; V was cut back by 3 bases and J by 6 bases. CDR3 sequence reads: CASSYSGSVNEQFF. CDR3 bases: TGTGCCAGCAGTTATAGCGGGAGTGTCAATGAGCAGTTCTTC.

The V gene is TRBV5-5, the J gene TRBJ2-7; 8 nucleotides line up with TRBD1. Per the germline V gene, CDR1 is SGHKS and CDR2 is YYEKEE (reference sequence). The CDR3 contains 15 residues. The ends lost 0 bases at V and 0 bases at J; junction bases unmatched: 2. CDR3 sequence (DNA): TGTGCCAGCAGCTTGGAGGACAGGGTCTCCTACGAGCAGTACTTC. Translation: CASSLEDRVSYEQYF.

Comments on this clonotype: At one boundary the junction diverges from the germline segment, which might be a read error. The chain recombines TRBV15 with TRBJ2-1; no definite D call. The CDR3 has 15 amino acids. Germline V CDR1 and CDR2: LNHNV, YYDKDF (reference sequence). The CDR3 region has the DNA TGTACCACCAGCCATGACACGAACTCCTACAATGAGCAGTTCTTC. Translating it yields CTTSHDTNSYNEQFF.